The 31 T cell receptor beta chains in this list originate from one sample, sequenced in a study of PD-1 blockade in mismatch repair-deficient tumors. Clones were sequenced by immunoSEQ multiplex PCR, and TCRdb holds only the in-frame ones, with some missing. The sample consists of 70,000 to 95,000 clones, approximately 80% of them appearing once. The material sequenced was peripheral blood, taken 44 weeks after starting pembrolizumab. The receptor set was obtained from an adult with mismatch repair-deficient cancer.

CDR3 nucleotides: TGTGCCACCAGCAGAGATGGAAGTTTAGCCAAAAACATTCAGTACTTC. Its translation: CATSRDGSLAKNIQYF. V is TRBV15 and J is TRBJ2-4; D not certain. Between the trimmed V and J ends, which lost 0 bases and 0 bases, there was a span of 9 bases. CDR1 is LNHNV and CDR2 is YYDKDF in the germline V gene (reference sequence). This CDR3 has 16 amino acids.

The V call is TRBV18, the J call TRBJ2-7; 9 nucleotides align to TRBD1. Germline CDR1 and CDR2: KGHSH and LQKENI. The CDR3 totals 18 residues. The junction had 12 bases not matched to a gene; V was cut back by 3 bases and J by 0 bases. The CDR3 DNA is TGTGCCAGCTCACCCGCCGGGACAGGGAAGGGACCCTCCTACGAGCAGTACTTC. This codes for CASSPAGTGKGPSYEQYF.

This clone turned up a few times. V usage is TRBV4-1 and J usage is TRBJ2-5; D gene ambiguous. The CDR3 consists of 14 residues. Trimming pared 1 base from V and 2 bases from J, leaving 8 bases between. Germline CDR1 reads MGHRA; CDR2 reads YSYEKL. In DNA, the CDR3 is TGCGCCAGCAGCCAAGTTGGGCCACAAGAGACCCAGTACTTC. This encodes CASSQVGPQETQYF.

The chain couples TRBV7-2 to TRBJ2-5; unclear D gene. V lost 3 bases and J lost 2, with 13 bases in between. Germline assignment: CDR1 SGHTA and CDR2 FQGNSA. CDR3 length: 15 amino acids. The CDR3 coding sequence is TGTGCCAGCAGCTTGGACGTTAGTCAGCAAGAGACCCAGTACTTC. This encodes CASSLDVSQQETQYF.

The chain carries TRBV7-6 and TRBJ1-2; D gene unclear. Germline V gene lookup returns CDR1 SGHVS and CDR2 FNYEAQ. V lost 2 bases and J lost 4, with 11 bases in between. The CDR3 has 14 residues. Written as DNA, the CDR3 is TGTGCCAGCAGCTTACTCCCGGGTCCCTATGGCTACACCTTC. It is translated as CASSLLPGPYGYTF.

The chain couples TRBV5-4 to TRBJ2-5; TRBD1 matches 12 bases. Germline CDR1 reads SGHNT; CDR2 reads YYREEE (reference sequence). This CDR3 is 16 amino acids long. V lost 1 base to trimming and J lost 5 bases; unmatched junction nucleotides: 6. CDR3 coding DNA: TGTGCCAGCAGCTTGCCGGGACAGGGGGCGTGGGAGACCCAGTACTTC. This encodes CASSLPGQGAWETQYF. The whole variable domain, remainder taken from reference TRBV5-4 and TRBJ2-5, is ETGVTQSPTHLIKTRGQQVTLRCSSQSGHNTVSWYQQALGQGPQFIFQYYREEENGRGNFPPRFSGLQFPNYSSELNVNALELDDSALYLCASSLPGQGAWETQYFGPGTRLLVL.

The gene calls are TRBV6-6 and TRBJ2-7; possibly TRBD1 or TRBD2 for D (7 bases each). CDR3 size: 15 residues. V lost 7 bases and J 6 bases, leaving 22 bases between the germline ends. Looked up from germline, CDR1 is MNHNY and CDR2 is SVGAGI (reference sequence). The CDR3 coding sequence is TGTGCCAGCATCCACGGGGGAGGGGGCTTAGCCGAGCAGTACTTC. It yields the protein CASIHGGGGLAEQYF.

The chain uses TRBV29-1 and TRBJ1-2, with D unclear. Germline CDR1 SQVTM, CDR2 ANQGSEA. The V end lost 7 bases, the J end lost 4 bases, and 13 bases lay between the germline ends. The CDR3 totals 12 residues. This CDR3 is CSAAGIGYGYTF. For the CDR3, the DNA is TGCAGCGCCGCAGGCATAGGCTATGGCTACACCTTC.

J is TRBJ2-5 and V is TRBV13, with 8 bases lining up with TRBD1. This CDR3 is 15 amino acids long. Trimming removed 5 bases from V and 2 bases from J; junction bases left unmatched: 7. Germline lookup yields CDR1 PRHDT and CDR2 FYEKMQ (reference sequence). The CDR3 sequence is CASSPKGTGQETQYF. As DNA, the CDR3 is TGTGCCAGCAGCCCTAAAGGGACAGGACAAGAGACCCAGTACTTC.

This clone was observed once. The chain links TRBV7-2 to TRBJ2-7; D is possibly TRBD2 (6 bases). Trimming removed 5 bases from V and 2 bases from J, with 16 bases in between. The CDR3 runs 15 residues. Germline V gene data show CDR1 as SGHTA and CDR2 as FQGNSA. CDR3: CASSLSGVPPYEQYF. In DNA, the CDR3 is TGTGCCAGCAGCCTTTCGGGAGTTCCGCCCTACGAGCAGTACTTC.

This chain joins TRBV4-1 and TRBJ2-3; 9 bases are shared with TRBD2. The CDR3 consists of 15 residues. Germline V gene data show CDR1 as MGHRA and CDR2 as YSYEKL. V shed 0 bases and J 4 bases; nucleotides not matched to a gene: 2. CDR3 coding DNA: TGCGCCAGCAGCCAAGAACTAGCGGGTTCAGATACGCAGTATTTT. Its protein product is CASSQELAGSDTQYF.

This clone was seen more than once but under ten times. The gene calls are TRBV11-2 and TRBJ2-3; the match to TRBD2 covers 9 bases. The CDR3 extends over 15 amino acids. CDR1 SGHAT and CDR2 FQNNGV come from the germline V gene. V was clipped by 0 bases and J by 3 bases; unmatched bases: 1. In DNA, the CDR3 is TGTGCCAGCAGCTTAGATCTAGCGGGAACAGATACGCAGTATTTT. This encodes CASSLDLAGTDTQYF. Variable domain in full (rest from reference TRBV11-2 and TRBJ2-3): EAGVAQSPRYKIIEKRQSVAFWCNPISGHATLYWYQQILGQGPKLLIQFQNNGVVDDSQLPKDRFSAERLKGVDSTLKIQPAKLEDSAVYLCASSLDLAGTDTQYFGPGTRLTVL.

This rearrangement joins TRBV27 to TRBJ2-5, with 11 positions matching TRBD2. V lost 4 bases and J lost 5; bases outside the gene matches: 6. The CDR3 runs 15 residues. Germline V gene data show CDR1 as MNHEY and CDR2 as SMNVEV (reference sequence). CDR3 in DNA: TGTGCCAGCAGTTCCCTGACTAGCGGGGAGGAGACCCAGTACTTC. This codes for CASSSLTSGEETQYF.

This clone was recorded once. The chain combines TRBV9 with TRBJ2-2, with D perhaps matching TRBD2 (6 bases). The CDR3 extends over 15 amino acids. The germline gives CDR1 SGDLS, CDR2 YYNGEE. Trimming shortened V by 0 bases and J by 6 bases, and 12 bases separated the two germline ends. As DNA, the CDR3 is TGTGCCAGCAGCGTAGGGGTCGGGAGCTCCGGGGAGCTGTTTTTT. Amino acids: CASSVGVGSSGELFF.

The V gene is TRBV27, the J gene TRBJ2-4; tentative D call: TRBD1 (5 bases). Germline V gene lookup returns CDR1 MNHEY and CDR2 SMNVEV (reference sequence). The CDR3 totals 14 residues. V was clipped by 6 bases and J by 2 bases, with 11 bases between them. CDR3: CASSRTWTKNIQYF. DNA for the CDR3: TGTGCCAGCAGCCGGACATGGACCAAAAACATTCAGTACTTC.

This chain connects TRBV5-1 to TRBJ1-3, with D hard to call. Germline values: CDR1 SGHRS, CDR2 YFSETQ. CDR3 length: 16 amino acids. The V end was cut by 4 bases, the J end by 0 bases, with 14 bases between. The CDR3 nucleotides read TGCGCCAGCAGCGCTGGCGACGGGCGCTCTGGAAACACCATATATTTT. It encodes CASSAGDGRSGNTIYF.

The gene calls are TRBV9 and TRBJ2-7, with TRBD2 as a possible D gene (6 bases). V gave up 3 bases and J gave up 6 bases, with 16 bases separating them. From germline, CDR1 is SGDLS and CDR2 YYNGEE. This CDR3 contains 14 residues. The CDR3 coding sequence is TGTGCCAGCAGCGGATCCTCGACTAGGGGCGAGCAGTACTTC. Protein: CASSGSSTRGEQYF.

The genes are TRBV11-3 and TRBJ2-2; either TRBD1 or TRBD2 may fit D (5 bases each). The length of the CDR3 is 16 residues. The germline CDR1 and CDR2 sequences are SGHNT and YENEEA. The germline V and J ends were trimmed by 0 bases and 0 bases, with 8 bases remaining between them. This CDR3 reads CASSLEGTANTGELFF. The CDR3 bases are TGTGCCAGCAGCTTAGAGGGGACGGCGAACACCGGGGAGCTGTTTTTT.

V is TRBV6-6 and J is TRBJ1-1, with 7 bases lining up with TRBD1. Germline V gives CDR1 MNHNY, CDR2 SVGAGI (reference sequence). The CDR3 runs to 13 residues. Losses at the gene ends were 7 bases for V and 7 bases for J; bases not matched to a gene: 9. CDR3 sequence reads: CASTEQGMGEAFF. CDR3 in DNA: TGTGCCAGCACCGAACAGGGGATGGGTGAAGCTTTCTTT.

The chain carries TRBV19 and TRBJ1-2, with TRBD1 matching over 7 bases. Germline loops: CDR1 LNHDA, CDR2 SQIVND (reference sequence). J was trimmed by 6 bases and V by 0 bases; bases with no gene match: 4. This CDR3 comprises 14 residues. CDR3 region: CASSIDRTGDGYTF. CDR3 bases: TGTGCCAGTAGTATAGATCGAACAGGGGATGGCTACACCTTC. Using reference TRBV19 and TRBJ1-2 for the parts outside the CDR3, the full variable domain is DGGITQSPKYLFRKEGQNVTLSCEQNLNHDAMYWYRQDPGQGLRLIYYSQIVNDFQKGDIAEGYSVSREKKESFPLTVTSAQKNPTAFYLCASSIDRTGDGYTFGSGTRLTVV.

This clone was detected ten times or more. This rearrangement joins TRBV7-9 to TRBJ2-3, with a possible D match to TRBD2 (5 bases). Deletions cut 4 bases from V and 0 bases from J, with 8 bases between. Germline V gene data show CDR1 as SEHNR and CDR2 as FQNEAQ (reference sequence). This CDR3 is 14 amino acids long. The CDR3 DNA is TGTGCCAGCAGCTGGGGAGTCAGCACAGATACGCAGTATTTT. Translating gives CASSWGVSTDTQYF.

The rearrangement links TRBV6-1 to TRBJ2-1, with a weak D call TRBD1 (5 bases). The V end was cut by 4 bases, the J end by 6 bases, with 22 bases between. The CDR3 extends over 17 amino acids. Germline lookup yields CDR1 MNHNS and CDR2 SASEGT. Here the CDR3 reads CASSGSRVSSGSNEQFF. The CDR3, as DNA: TGTGCCAGCAGTGGGAGCAGGGTCTCGAGTGGCTCCAATGAGCAGTTCTTC.

The J gene is TRBJ2-1, the V gene TRBV11-3, with TRBD2 matching 7 bases. There are 15 residues in the CDR3. V trimming: 6 bases; J trimming: 6 bases; junction bases outside the gene matches: 11. Germline-derived CDR1 and CDR2 are SGHNT and YENEEA. Here the CDR3 reads CASRRTGGRANEQFF. The CDR3 nucleotides are TGTGCCAGCAGGCGAACTGGGGGGAGGGCCAATGAGCAGTTCTTC.

The count of this clone is one. The J gene is TRBJ1-1, the V gene TRBV6-6; D uncertain. Trimming left V 0 bases short and J 3 bases short, with 5 bases between. The CDR3 spans 13 residues. CDR1 and CDR2 from the germline V gene are MNHNY and SVGAGI (reference sequence). The CDR3 DNA is TGTGCCAGCAGTTACTCGAGGGACACTGAAGCTTTCTTT. Its protein product is CASSYSRDTEAFF.

This clone turned up a few times. The genes are TRBV5-1 and TRBJ2-2; D is unresolved. The V gene lost 4 bases and the J gene lost 1 base, with 5 bases spanning the gap. Per germline, CDR1 SGHRS and CDR2 YFSETQ. CDR3 length: 13 amino acids. This CDR3 is CASSGKNTGELFF. The CDR3 nucleotides read TGCGCCAGCAGCGGGAAGAACACCGGGGAGCTGTTTTTT. The variable domain in full, with the rest retrieved from reference TRBV5-1 and TRBJ2-2, is KAGVTQTPRYLIKTRGQQVTLSCSPISGHRSVSWYQQTPGQGLQFLFEYFSETQRNKGNFPGRFSGRQFSNSRSEMNVSTLELGDSALYLCASSGKNTGELFFGEGSRLTVL.

The rearrangement uses TRBV5-5 and TRBJ1-2, with 8 bases fitting TRBD1. The CDR3 spans 14 residues. V lost 3 bases to trimming and J lost 8 bases; unmatched junction nucleotides: 9. CDR1 and CDR2 from the germline V gene are SGHKS and YYEKEE (reference sequence). This CDR3 is CASSSTGGLGGYTF. In DNA, the CDR3 is TGTGCCAGCAGCTCTACAGGGGGTCTCGGCGGCTACACCTTC.

This chain uses TRBV7-6 with TRBJ2-1, with 8 bases aligning to TRBD2. Germline CDR1 and CDR2: SGHVS and FNYEAQ. J was trimmed by 7 bases and V by 4 bases; bases with no gene match: 9. The length of the CDR3 is 15 residues. The CDR3 region is CASSSLAGLVNEQFF. The CDR3 DNA follows: TGTGCCAGCAGCTCCTTAGCGGGATTAGTAAATGAGCAGTTCTTC.

This chain joins TRBV7-9 and TRBJ1-3, with D unclear. Trimming removed 2 bases at V and 4 bases at J, with 9 bases between. The V gene's germline CDR1 is SEHNR and CDR2 FQNEAQ (reference sequence). CDR3 length: 14 amino acids. This CDR3 reads CASSLRGSGNTIYF. The CDR3, as DNA: TGTGCCAGCAGCTTACGGGGTTCGGGAAACACCATATATTTT.

The chain joins TRBV5-1 to TRBJ2-2; tentatively, D is TRBD2 (6 bases). Germline lookup yields CDR1 SGHRS and CDR2 YFSETQ. Between the trimmed V and J ends, which lost 0 bases and 6 bases, there was a span of 9 bases. CDR3 length equals 14 residues. Written as DNA, the CDR3 is TGCGCCAGCAGCTTGGCGGGGGTTTCCGGGGAGCTGTTTTTT. Protein sequence: CASSLAGVSGELFF. Full variable domain (missing parts from reference TRBV5-1 and TRBJ2-2): KAGVTQTPRYLIKTRGQQVTLSCSPISGHRSVSWYQQTPGQGLQFLFEYFSETQRNKGNFPGRFSGRQFSNSRSEMNVSTLELGDSALYLCASSLAGVSGELFFGEGSRLTVL.

The J gene is TRBJ2-7, the V gene TRBV5-1; possibly TRBD2 for D (7 bases). The germline V gene encodes CDR1 SGHRS and CDR2 YFSETQ. V was pared by 1 base and J by 4 bases, with 9 bases between. This CDR3 contains 13 residues. The CDR3 region is CASSLRGGYEQYF. The CDR3, as DNA: TGCGCCAGCAGCTTGAGGGGGGGGTACGAGCAGTACTTC. The full variable domain, completed using reference TRBV5-1 and TRBJ2-7, is KAGVTQTPRYLIKTRGQQVTLSCSPISGHRSVSWYQQTPGQGLQFLFEYFSETQRNKGNFPGRFSGRQFSNSRSEMNVSTLELGDSALYLCASSLRGGYEQYFGPGTRLTVT.

V usage is TRBV10-2 and J usage is TRBJ2-7; 9 bases map to TRBD2. The ends lost 6 bases at V and 7 bases at J; junction bases unmatched: 10. CDR3 length equals 14 residues. Germline V gene sequence: CDR1 WSHSY, CDR2 SAAADI. CDR3 nucleotides: TGCGCCAGCAGCCTAGCGGGGACTGTAAATGAGCAGTACTTC. Protein: CASSLAGTVNEQYF.